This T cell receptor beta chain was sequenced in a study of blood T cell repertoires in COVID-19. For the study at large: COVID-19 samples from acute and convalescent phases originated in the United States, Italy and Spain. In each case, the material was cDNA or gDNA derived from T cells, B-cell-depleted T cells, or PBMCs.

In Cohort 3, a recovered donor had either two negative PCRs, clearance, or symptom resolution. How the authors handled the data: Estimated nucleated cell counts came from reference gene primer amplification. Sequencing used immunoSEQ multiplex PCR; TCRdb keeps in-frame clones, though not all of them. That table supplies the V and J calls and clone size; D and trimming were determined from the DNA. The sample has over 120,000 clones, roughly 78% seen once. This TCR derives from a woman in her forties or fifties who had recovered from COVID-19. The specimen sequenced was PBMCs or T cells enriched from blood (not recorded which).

CDR3 coding DNA: TGCGCCAGCAGCTCCCAAGGCGCGGAGGAAGCTGAGCAGTTCTTC. It is translated as CASSSQGAEEAEQFF. This rearrangement joins TRBV5-1 to TRBJ2-1, with a weak D call TRBD2 (5 bases). Per the germline V gene, CDR1 is SGHRS and CDR2 is YFSETQ. Between the trimmed V and J ends, which lost 3 bases and 9 bases, there was a span of 19 bases. The CDR3 runs to 15 residues.